Below are 27 T cell receptor beta chains sequenced from a single sample in a study of OX40 agonist ivuxolimab in advanced cancers. The assay was immunoSEQ multiplex PCR, and TCRdb's table has in-frame clones only and misses some. The sample includes 34,000 or so clones, 75% to 95% of them seen just once. The specimen was CD4+ or CD8+ T cells sorted from blood, collected in a trial of the OX40 agonist ivuxolimab. The origin of the receptors is an adult with an advanced solid tumor such as melanoma, head and neck, liver or kidney cancer.

The chain is built from TRBV30 and TRBJ2-7; D is perhaps TRBD2 (6 bases). V lost 7 bases, J lost 3 bases, and 19 bases lay in between. This CDR3 comprises 14 residues. Germline CDR1 GTSNPN, CDR2 SVGIG (reference sequence). The CDR3 loop reads CASGVSGVRYEQYF. The CDR3 DNA reads TGTGCCTCTGGAGTTAGCGGCGTTCGCTACGAGCAGTACTTC.

This clone was recorded only once. The chain couples TRBV4-1 to TRBJ1-5, with 7 bases fitting TRBD1. This CDR3 contains 15 residues. Germline CDR1 and CDR2: MGHRA and YSYEKL. V was pared by 3 bases and J by 4 bases, with 6 bases of the junction left unmatched. CDR3 nucleotide sequence: TGCGCCAGCAGCCACCTGGGACAGCCGAATCAGCCCCAGCATTTT. Amino acids: CASSHLGQPNQPQHF.

The rearrangement uses TRBV6-5 and TRBJ1-6; a weak D match, TRBD1 (5 bases). Looked up from germline, CDR1 is MNHEY and CDR2 is SVGAGI. V was trimmed by 5 bases and J by 3 bases, leaving 11 bases between them. The CDR3 consists of 15 residues. CDR3 region: CASSPQAHYNSPLHF. In DNA, the CDR3 is TGTGCCAGCAGTCCACAGGCCCACTATAATTCACCCCTCCACTTT.

CDR3 protein: CASSGQNTEAFF. As DNA, the CDR3 is TGCGCCAGCAGCGGGCAGAACACTGAAGCTTTCTTT. The V and J genes are TRBV4-1 and TRBJ1-1; D remains ambiguous. The germline CDR1 and CDR2 sequences are MGHRA and YSYEKL. The CDR3 spans 12 residues. The V gene lost 5 bases and the J gene lost 1 base, with 5 bases spanning the gap.

V and J are TRBV6-5 and TRBJ2-1; 8 bases are a match to TRBD1. V lost 2 bases, J lost 8 bases, and 8 bases stayed unmatched. CDR1 and CDR2 from the germline V gene are MNHEY and SVGAGI. The CDR3 extends over 15 amino acids. The CDR3 DNA reads as TGTGCCAGCAGTTACCTTTTGACAGGGGAAGATGAGCAGTTCTTC. Amino acid sequence: CASSYLLTGEDEQFF.

The chain recombines TRBV19 with TRBJ1-5; D perhaps matches TRBD1 (6 bases). There are 14 residues in the CDR3. Trimming removed 8 bases at V and 7 bases at J, with 18 bases between. Germline assignment: CDR1 LNHDA and CDR2 SQIVND (reference sequence). The CDR3 loop is CASAYQGLGQPQHF. The CDR3 coding sequence is TGTGCCAGTGCTTACCAGGGGCTTGGGCAGCCCCAGCATTTT.

V is TRBV7-8 and J is TRBJ2-1; D uncertain. The CDR3 spans 18 residues. Germline V CDR1 and CDR2: SGHVS, FQNEAQ. V gave up 0 bases and J gave up 4 bases, with 19 bases separating them. The CDR3 protein is CASSLAQVGGKVYNEQFF. CDR3 sequence (DNA): TGTGCCAGCAGCTTAGCGCAGGTGGGTGGGAAGGTTTACAATGAGCAGTTCTTC.

The rearrangement links TRBV4-1 to TRBJ2-1; D perhaps matches TRBD1 (7 bases). Per germline, CDR1 MGHRA and CDR2 YSYEKL. The V gene lost 1 base and the J gene lost 9 bases, with 13 bases spanning the gap. The CDR3 has 14 residues. For the CDR3, the DNA is TGCGCCAGCAGCCAAGGAGGGACAGCGGGTGAGCAGTTCTTC. Translation gives CASSQGGTAGEQFF.

The CDR3: CASKDRGEKLFF. As DNA, the CDR3 is TGTGCCAGCAAGGATCGGGGTGAAAAACTGTTTTTT. The gene calls are TRBV13 and TRBJ1-4, with D uncertain. V was shortened by 7 bases and J by 7 bases, with 10 bases between the two germline ends. In germline, CDR1 is PRHDT, CDR2 FYEKMQ (reference sequence). The CDR3 length is 12 residues.

This sequence joins TRBV11-2 and TRBJ1-2, with D unclear. The CDR3 loop spans 13 amino acids. V was trimmed by 5 bases and J by 4 bases, leaving 11 bases between them. Per the germline V gene, CDR1 is SGHAT and CDR2 is FQNNGV. This chain's CDR3 is CASSRGWGYGYTF. CDR3 nucleotides: TGTGCCAGCAGCCGAGGGTGGGGCTATGGCTACACCTTC. Full variable domain (outside the CDR3, taken from reference TRBV11-2 and TRBJ1-2): EAGVAQSPRYKIIEKRQSVAFWCNPISGHATLYWYQQILGQGPKLLIQFQNNGVVDDSQLPKDRFSAERLKGVDSTLKIQPAKLEDSAVYLCASSRGWGYGYTFGSGTRLTVV.

This clone was recorded once. The V and J genes are TRBV4-2 and TRBJ2-1, with no clear D. Germline V lookup: CDR1 LGHNA, CDR2 YNFKEQ. The CDR3 extends over 13 amino acids. Trimming shortened V by 1 base and J by 5 bases, and 6 bases separated the two germline ends. CDR3: CASSQVLDNEQFF. Written as DNA, the CDR3 is TGTGCCAGCAGCCAAGTTCTAGACAATGAGCAGTTCTTC.

The chain uses TRBV6-5 and TRBJ2-1; TRBD2 matches 7 bases. Germline loops: CDR1 MNHEY, CDR2 SVGAGI. V lost 8 bases, J lost 8 bases, and 9 bases stayed unmatched. This CDR3 has 13 amino acids. CDR3 amino acids: CASSLGGADEQFF. In DNA form, the CDR3 reads TGTGCCAGCTCCTTGGGAGGGGCCGATGAGCAGTTCTTC.

The V call is TRBV11-2, the J call TRBJ2-7; 8 bases map to TRBD1. This CDR3 has 16 residues. CDR1 and CDR2 from the germline V gene are SGHAT and FQNNGV. The V segment lost 5 bases and the J segment 6 bases; nucleotides outside the gene matches: 15. In DNA form, the CDR3 reads TGTGCCAGCAGCCCCGGACAGGGTCTGTACCATCGCGAGCAGTACGTC. It translates to CASSPGQGLYHREQYV.

The chain couples TRBV7-2 to TRBJ1-5, with a possible D match to TRBD1 (5 bases). CDR1 is SGHTA and CDR2 is FQGNSA in the germline V gene. The CDR3 covers 19 residues. Trimming removed 0 bases from V and 3 bases from J, with 21 bases in between. The CDR3 DNA reads as TGTGCCAGCAGCTTAGCGCGGGACGGGAACAGTGACTTCAATCAGCCCCAGCATTTT. As protein: CASSLARDGNSDFNQPQHF.

The chain links TRBV27 to TRBJ2-2; no definite D call. CDR3 length equals 12 residues. V was trimmed by 4 bases and J by 3 bases, leaving 3 bases between them. Germline V gives CDR1 MNHEY, CDR2 SMNVEV (reference sequence). Here the CDR3 reads CASSSYTGELFF. The CDR3 DNA reads TGTGCCAGCAGTTCCTACACCGGGGAGCTGTTTTTT.

CDR3 loop: CASSEPTNRGTYEQYV. The CDR3 coding sequence is TGCGCCAGCAGTGAGCCAACCAACAGGGGGACCTACGAGCAGTACGTC. This sequence joins TRBV10-1 and TRBJ2-7; 8 bases agree with TRBD1. The germline gives CDR1 WNHNN, CDR2 SYGVQD (reference sequence). After removal of 2 bases from V and 2 bases from J, the junction contained 8 bases not matched to a gene. This CDR3 region has 16 residues.

V usage is TRBV4-3 and J usage is TRBJ2-1; no clear D. The ends were cut back, 0 bases at V and 9 bases at J, with 12 bases in the middle. Germline V gene sequence: CDR1 LGHNA, CDR2 YSLEER. This CDR3 has 14 residues. CDR3 DNA: TGCGCCAGCAGCCAAGAAAGAGGATTGGGTGAGCAGTTCTTC. Protein: CASSQERGLGEQFF.

The chain employs TRBV28 and TRBJ1-1; D is perhaps TRBD1 (5 bases). The length of the CDR3 is 14 residues. In germline, CDR1 is MDHEN, CDR2 SYDVKM. Trimming shortened V by 7 bases and J by 2 bases, and 14 bases separated the two germline ends. The CDR3 nucleotides read TGTGCCAGCACCCGAGGTAGGGGAAACACTGAAGCTTTCTTT. It is translated as CASTRGRGNTEAFF.

The V gene is TRBV2, the J gene TRBJ2-7; unclear D gene. The V gene lost 5 bases and the J gene lost 0 bases, with 11 bases spanning the gap. In germline, CDR1 is SNHLY, CDR2 FYNNEI. This CDR3 contains 14 residues. The CDR3 DNA reads TGTGCCAGCAGTTTGGGAAGAGGCTCCTACGAGCAGTACGTC. It translates to CASSLGRGSYEQYV.

The rearrangement joins TRBV27 to TRBJ1-2; TRBD1 aligns across 8 bases. The J segment lost 4 bases and the V segment lost 4 bases, leaving 23 bases of the junction unmatched. The germline V gene has CDR1 MNHEY and CDR2 SMNVEV (reference sequence). The CDR3 loop spans 20 amino acids. For the CDR3, the DNA is TGTGCCAGCAGTTCACTACTATCGACAGGGGAGGGAACTAGGAGCTATGGCTACACCTTC. Its translation: CASSSLLSTGEGTRSYGYTF.

The chain recombines TRBV6-5 with TRBJ1-1; weak D call: TRBD1 (6 bases). Per the germline V gene, CDR1 is MNHEY and CDR2 is SVGAGI. The CDR3 covers 14 residues. V was shortened by 7 bases and J by 0 bases, with 12 bases between the two germline ends. The CDR3, as DNA: TGTGCCAGCACCGACCAGGGGATGAACACTGAAGCTTTCTTT. It translates to CASTDQGMNTEAFF.

This CDR3 reads CASSLRVQSPTGELFF. CDR3 coding DNA: TGTGCCAGCAGCTTACGCGTCCAGTCCCCAACCGGGGAGCTGTTTTTT. The chain couples TRBV11-2 to TRBJ2-2; D gene ambiguous. V gave up 2 bases and J gave up 5 bases, with 15 bases separating them. The CDR3 sequence is 16 residues long. Looked up from germline, CDR1 is SGHAT and CDR2 is FQNNGV.

Concerning this clone itself: The identical CDR3 is also encoded by other nucleotide sequences in the sample. The chain links TRBV9 to TRBJ1-5; no reliable D call. The CDR3 has 15 residues. With 0 bases removed from V and 1 base from J, the gap between germline ends came to 8 bases. CDR1 SGDLS and CDR2 YYNGEE come from the germline V gene. As DNA, the CDR3 is TGTGCCAGCAGCGTAGACGGACTGAGCAATCAGCCCCAGCATTTT. Translation gives CASSVDGLSNQPQHF. Filled out from reference TRBV9 and TRBJ1-5, the complete variable domain reads DSGVTQTPKHLITATGQRVTLRCSPRSGDLSVYWYQQSLDQGLQFLIQYYNGEERAKGNILERFSAQQFPDLHSELNLSSLELGDSALYFCASSVDGLSNQPQHFGDGTRLSIL.

The chain recombines TRBV7-9 with TRBJ1-1; the match to TRBD1 covers 8 bases. The CDR3 covers 15 residues. Germline V gene sequence: CDR1 SEHNR, CDR2 FQNEAQ (reference sequence). The J segment lost 5 bases and the V segment lost 4 bases, leaving 9 bases of the junction unmatched. Here the CDR3 DNA reads TGTGCCAGCAGCTCAATGGGACAGGCCGAAACTGAAGCTTTCTTT. Protein sequence: CASSSMGQAETEAFF.

V usage is TRBV7-3 and J usage is TRBJ1-2; D uncertain. Trimming shortened V by 0 bases and J by 4 bases, and 12 bases separated the two germline ends. The CDR3 extends over 15 amino acids. CDR1 is SGHTA, CDR2 FQGTGA, per germline. CDR3 in amino acids: CASSLTGEPLYGYTF. The CDR3 bases are TGTGCCAGCAGCTTAACTGGGGAGCCACTCTATGGCTACACCTTC.

The rearrangement joins TRBV9 to TRBJ1-4; tentatively, D is TRBD1 (5 bases). With 0 bases removed from V and 6 bases from J, the gap between germline ends came to 15 bases. This CDR3 contains 16 residues. Germline values: CDR1 SGDLS, CDR2 YYNGEE. The CDR3 is CASSVDSTAGYEKLFF. CDR3 nucleotide sequence: TGTGCCAGCAGCGTAGATTCGACAGCGGGGTATGAAAAACTGTTTTTT. Full variable domain (outside the CDR3, taken from reference TRBV9 and TRBJ1-4): DSGVTQTPKHLITATGQRVTLRCSPRSGDLSVYWYQQSLDQGLQFLIQYYNGEERAKGNILERFSAQQFPDLHSELNLSSLELGDSALYFCASSVDSTAGYEKLFFGSGTQLSVL.

CDR3 DNA sequence: TGTGCCAGCAGCCCGTCCCCCCCAGGAGAAGCTTTCTTT. Protein product: CASSPSPPGEAFF. V and J are TRBV7-9 and TRBJ1-1; no reliable D call. The CDR3 extends over 13 amino acids. V lost 5 bases and J 8 bases, leaving 15 bases between the germline ends. Germline V gene data show CDR1 as SEHNR and CDR2 as FQNEAQ (reference sequence).